The T cell receptor (beta chain) described here comes from a study of OX40 agonist ivuxolimab in advanced cancers. Per germline, CDR1 KGHSH and CDR2 LQKENI. The CDR3 is 18 residues long. V shed 2 bases and J 3 bases; nucleotides not matched to a gene: 11. The table came from immunoSEQ multiplex PCR; TCRdb's copy has only in-frame clones and leaves some out. The sample has 65,000 to 80,000 clones; approximately 84% are singletons. The sequencing here drew on CD4+ or CD8+ T cells sorted from blood, taken in a trial of the OX40 agonist ivuxolimab. The origin of this receptor is an adult with an advanced solid tumor such as melanoma, head and neck, liver or kidney cancer. The V gene is TRBV18, the J gene TRBJ2-2; 8 nucleotides agree with TRBD2. The CDR3 region is CASSPIARGALDTGELFF. The CDR3 DNA reads TGTGCCAGCTCACCAATCGCGCGGGGGGCCCTGGACACCGGGGAGCTGTTTTTT.